This TCR beta chain is drawn from a study of blood T cell repertoires in COVID-19. In the study overall: Sample material is recorded as cDNA or gDNA derived from T cells, B-cell-depleted T cells, or PBMCs.

Assay used: immunoSEQ multiplex PCR; TCRdb lists only in-frame clones, some missing. The sample has under 250,000 clones; around 82% are singletons. The germline V gene has CDR1 MNHEY and CDR2 SMNVEV (reference sequence). The ends were cut back, 7 bases at V and 5 bases at J, with 12 bases in the middle. There are 13 residues in the CDR3. V is TRBV27 and J is TRBJ2-4; D is unresolved. Specimen: peripheral blood. The TCR originated in a woman in her 70s with acute or convalescent COVID-19. DNA of the CDR3: TGTGCCAGCAACTCTCTAACGGAAAACATTCAGTACTTC. Translated, it gives CASNSLTENIQYF.